This T cell receptor (beta chain) is from a study of T cell responses to AZD1222 COVID-19 vaccine. About the research overall: Pooled in the analysis were second doses at about 4 or about 12 weeks. Study-wide results and limits: Spike-specific TCR breadth rose after two AZD1222 doses, and depth rose as well. Repertoires were obtained solely post-peak T cell response. Only six people who got AZD1222 tested seropositive at baseline.

Clones were read by immunoSEQ multiplex PCR, and TCRdb kept only the in-frame ones, dropping some. This table holds under 200,000 clones, roughly 94% found once. On this clone itself: As yet, its antigen is unknown.

After removal of 3 bases from V and 5 bases from J, the junction contained 13 bases not matched to a gene. The germline V gene has CDR1 LGHDT and CDR2 YNNKEL (reference sequence). The CDR3 is 17 residues long. The chain combines TRBV3-1 (or the pseudogene TRBV3-2) with TRBJ2-5; the match to TRBD1 covers 9 bases. The sample was peripheral blood, taken on day 0 of AZD1222 vaccination. The receptor was derived from an adult in good health. CDR3 sequence (DNA): TGTGCCAGCAGCCACGGGCACGGGACAGGGAGGATGGAGACCCAGTACTTC. The encoded protein is CASSHGHGTGRMETQYF.